The 30 T cell receptor beta chains reported below all come from one sample, sequenced in a study of human thymus T cells. The source of the thymus tissue was resections taken during corrective heart surgery. Sequenced by immunoSEQ multiplex PCR; TCRdb stores in-frame clones only, minus some. The sample includes some 130,000 clones, about 94% of them seen just once. The sample was thymus tissue. The receptor set was obtained from a boy in the first two years of life with a congenital heart defect but otherwise immunologically healthy.

The rearrangement uses TRBV5-1 and TRBJ2-3; D not resolved. The germline gives CDR1 SGHRS, CDR2 YFSETQ. V lost 2 bases to trimming and J lost 1 base, with 14 bases between them. This CDR3 is built from 16 residues. CDR3 nucleotide sequence: TGCGCCAGCAGCTTAACGGGCCCCCGGGGCACAGATACGCAGTATTTT. Encoded protein: CASSLTGPRGTDTQYF.

The chain carries TRBV11-2 and TRBJ2-3; D is undetermined. Germline V lookup: CDR1 SGHAT, CDR2 FQNNGV. Trimming removed 1 base at V and 2 bases at J, with 10 bases between. This CDR3 has 15 amino acids. The CDR3 bases are TGTGCCAGCAGCTTAGTGGCCTTATACACAGATACGCAGTATTTT. This gives the protein CASSLVALYTDTQYF.

The genes are TRBV4-2 and TRBJ2-7, with D perhaps TRBD1 (6 bases). Germline CDR1 LGHNA, CDR2 YNFKEQ. Deletions cut 1 base from V and 3 bases from J, with 13 bases between. The CDR3 covers 15 residues. Written as DNA, the CDR3 is TGTGCCAGCAGCCAAGTCCCAGGGGTAAGCTACGAGCAGTACTTC. Its translation is CASSQVPGVSYEQYF.

J is TRBJ2-7 and V is TRBV19, with D maybe TRBD1 (5 bases). V was shortened by 3 bases and J by 2 bases, with 11 bases between the two germline ends. Germline values: CDR1 LNHDA, CDR2 SQIVND (reference sequence). CDR3 size: 14 residues. This chain's CDR3 is CASSMPGNTYEQYF. Here the CDR3 DNA reads TGTGCCAGTAGTATGCCAGGGAATACCTACGAGCAGTACTTC.

The chain recombines TRBV29-1 with TRBJ1-1; D possibly corresponds to TRBD1 (5 bases). This CDR3 is 10 amino acids long. V lost 3 bases, J lost 7 bases, and 6 bases lay in between. Germline V gives CDR1 SQVTM, CDR2 ANQGSEA. CDR3 bases: TGCAGCGTTGAGGGGGGTGAAGCTTTCTTT. Amino acids: CSVEGGEAFF.

This chain uses TRBV7-9 with TRBJ1-1, with D possibly TRBD1 on 5 matching bases. The V end lost 0 bases, the J end lost 3 bases, and 14 bases lay between the germline ends. The germline V gene encodes CDR1 SEHNR and CDR2 FQNEAQ (reference sequence). CDR3 length equals 16 residues. CDR3 loop: CASSLAAEGRDTEAFF. The CDR3 nucleotides are TGTGCCAGCAGCTTAGCGGCGGAGGGGAGGGACACTGAAGCTTTCTTT.

This clone was recorded only once. CDR3 DNA: TGCGCCAGCAGCCAAGAATGGACAGGGAATTTGGGCAATGAGCAGTTCTTC. Translating gives CASSQEWTGNLGNEQFF. V gene TRBV4-1 combines with J gene TRBJ2-1; 8 positions match TRBD1. From germline, CDR1 is MGHRA and CDR2 YSYEKL. V lost 0 bases and J lost 6; bases outside the gene matches: 10. The CDR3 has 17 residues.

The V call is TRBV6-4, the J call TRBJ2-1; D remains unclear. The CDR3 spans 15 residues. Germline V lookup: CDR1 MRHNA, CDR2 SNTAGT. Trimming left V 8 bases short and J 4 bases short, with 18 bases between. CDR3 region: CASSPAPNTYNEQFF. For the CDR3, the DNA is TGTGCCAGCTCCCCCGCCCCAAATACTTACAATGAGCAGTTCTTC.

CDR3 coding DNA: TGTGCCAGCAAGTCCGGCCTACATCCCGGAAACACCATATATTTT. Translation gives CASKSGLHPGNTIYF. This chain joins TRBV6-1 and TRBJ1-3; D is uncertain. The V and J ends lost 7 bases and 4 bases respectively, with 17 bases between them. The CDR3 is 15 amino acids. Looked up from germline, CDR1 is MNHNS and CDR2 is SASEGT.

The rearrangement joins TRBV29-1 to TRBJ2-3, with 7 nucleotides matching TRBD1. In germline, CDR1 is SQVTM, CDR2 ANQGSEA. The CDR3 runs 14 residues. Trimming removed 6 bases from V and 7 bases from J; junction bases left unmatched: 13. This CDR3 reads CSVGTARISHTQYF. CDR3 nucleotide sequence: TGCAGCGTCGGGACAGCCAGAATATCCCATACGCAGTATTTT.

The chain links TRBV9 to TRBJ1-5; D unresolved. The CDR3 is 15 amino acids. Germline loops: CDR1 SGDLS, CDR2 YYNGEE. Trimming shortened V by 0 bases and J by 11 bases, and 18 bases separated the two germline ends. The DNA of the CDR3 is TGTGCCAGCAGCGTAGAACCCCAAGAGGGAGCGGCCCAGCATTTT. Translated: CASSVEPQEGAAQHF.

The genes are TRBV5-4 and TRBJ1-4, with D unclear. This CDR3 has 13 amino acids. Trimming shortened V by 4 bases and J by 6 bases, and 10 bases separated the two germline ends. CDR1 and CDR2 (germline): SGHNT, YYREEE (reference sequence). The CDR3 DNA reads as TGTGCCAGCAGCCCTGGTTCGTATGAAAAACTGTTTTTT. Protein: CASSPGSYEKLFF. The full variable domain, rest sourced from reference TRBV5-4 and TRBJ1-4, is ETGVTQSPTHLIKTRGQQVTLRCSSQSGHNTVSWYQQALGQGPQFIFQYYREEENGRGNFPPRFSGLQFPNYSSELNVNALELDDSALYLCASSPGSYEKLFFGSGTQLSVL.

The CDR3 sequence is CASSIGQGADTQYF. CDR3 nucleotide sequence: TGTGCCAGTAGTATAGGGCAGGGGGCAGATACGCAGTATTTT. The gene calls are TRBV19 and TRBJ2-3; 7 bases align to TRBD1. Germline CDR1 LNHDA, CDR2 SQIVND (reference sequence). J lost 4 bases, V lost 1 base, and 2 bases had no gene match. The CDR3 consists of 14 residues.

This chain uses TRBV28 with TRBJ2-5; D tentatively reads TRBD1 or TRBD2 (5 bases each). Germline CDR1 and CDR2: MDHEN and SYDVKM. Trimming took off 6 bases at V and 3 bases at J, with 23 bases between the two ends. CDR3 length: 17 amino acids. Written as DNA, the CDR3 is TGTGCCAGCAGCCATAGGATCGGGACCGATACAGAAGAGACCCAGTACTTC. It encodes CASSHRIGTDTEETQYF.

The V gene is TRBV5-1, the J gene TRBJ2-7; TRBD2 matches 13 bases. The germline gives CDR1 SGHRS, CDR2 YFSETQ. The CDR3 loop spans 16 amino acids. With V trimmed by 3 bases and J by 2 bases, 5 bases remained unmatched. CDR3 sequence: CASSSATSGGAYEQYF. The DNA of the CDR3 is TGCGCCAGCAGCTCAGCAACTAGCGGGGGGGCCTACGAGCAGTACTTC. Using reference TRBV5-1 and TRBJ2-7 for the parts outside the CDR3, the full variable domain is KAGVTQTPRYLIKTRGQQVTLSCSPISGHRSVSWYQQTPGQGLQFLFEYFSETQRNKGNFPGRFSGRQFSNSRSEMNVSTLELGDSALYLCASSSATSGGAYEQYFGPGTRLTVT.

The V gene is TRBV12-5, the J gene TRBJ1-1; the D gene is possibly TRBD1 (6 bases). Trimming cost V 6 bases and J 0 bases, with 11 bases left between them. In germline, CDR1 is LGHNT, CDR2 FRNRAP. The CDR3 runs to 14 residues. CDR3 coding DNA: TGTGCTAGTGGGGGGACATTAATGAACACTGAAGCTTTCTTT. Encoded protein: CASGGTLMNTEAFF.

The chain couples TRBV5-4 to TRBJ2-7; no definite D call. The CDR3 is 12 amino acids. V was trimmed by 0 bases and J by 4 bases, leaving 5 bases between them. Germline V gives CDR1 SGHNT, CDR2 YYREEE (reference sequence). The CDR3 reads CASSLGGYEQYF. Here the CDR3 DNA reads TGTGCCAGCAGCTTGGGGGGTTACGAGCAGTACTTC.

The rearrangement uses TRBV4-1 and TRBJ1-4, with a weak D call TRBD1 (5 bases). This CDR3 spans 16 amino acids. The germline V gene has CDR1 MGHRA and CDR2 YSYEKL. Trimming took 5 bases from V and 0 from J, leaving 13 bases between them. The CDR3 DNA sequence: TGCGCCAGCAGCTTCGGGACTGTTCCAACTAATGAAAAACTGTTTTTT. Encoded protein: CASSFGTVPTNEKLFF.

The chain has TRBV28 and TRBJ2-5; D not resolved. The CDR3 runs 15 residues. Germline V gene data show CDR1 as MDHEN and CDR2 as SYDVKM. The germline V and J ends were trimmed by 0 bases and 3 bases, with 11 bases remaining between them. CDR3: CASSLCQTAEETQYF. CDR3 nucleotides: TGTGCCAGCAGTTTATGCCAGACTGCAGAAGAGACCCAGTACTTC.

The chain recombines TRBV7-3 with TRBJ2-2, with 9 bases lining up with TRBD2. The CDR3 is made up of 14 amino acids. Germline values: CDR1 SGHTA, CDR2 FQGTGA. J gave up 5 bases and V 6 bases, and 4 bases lay outside the gene matches. The CDR3 DNA reads as TGTGCCAGCAGAGCGGGGGGTGAGACCGGGGAGCTGTTTTTT. This translates into CASRAGGETGELFF.

This sequence joins TRBV4-3 and TRBJ1-1; the D gene is possibly TRBD1 (5 bases). From germline, CDR1 is LGHNA and CDR2 YSLEER. V gave up 0 bases and J gave up 4 bases, with 6 bases separating them. The CDR3 runs 13 residues. The CDR3 region is CASSQEGATEAFF. CDR3 in DNA: TGCGCCAGCAGCCAAGAAGGGGCCACTGAAGCTTTCTTT.

The CDR3 nucleotides are TGTGCCAGCAGCTGGCGGGGGATTCTGTATGGCTACACCTTC. Protein product: CASSWRGILYGYTF. The V gene is TRBV7-9, the J gene TRBJ1-2; maybe TRBD1 (5 bases). From germline, CDR1 is SEHNR and CDR2 FQNEAQ (reference sequence). The CDR3 totals 14 residues. Trimming left V 4 bases short and J 5 bases short, with 14 bases between. Variable domain in full (rest from reference TRBV7-9 and TRBJ1-2): DTGVSQNPRHKITKRGQNVTFRCDPISEHNRLYWYRQTLGQGPEFLTYFQNEAQLEKSRLLSDRFSAERPKGSFSTLEIQRTEQGDSAMYLCASSWRGILYGYTFGSGTRLTVV.

This clone was seen just once. V usage is TRBV28 and J usage is TRBJ1-1; tentative D call: TRBD1 (6 bases). The germline V gene has CDR1 MDHEN and CDR2 SYDVKM. This CDR3 has 14 amino acids. Trimming took off 4 bases at V and 4 bases at J, with 13 bases between the two ends. DNA for the CDR3: TGTGCCAGCAGTTGGGAAAGAGGGGGCACTGAAGCTTTCTTT. Translating gives CASSWERGGTEAFF.

The gene calls are TRBV9 and TRBJ1-1, with no clear D. The V end was cut by 0 bases, the J end by 6 bases, with 15 bases between. From germline, CDR1 is SGDLS and CDR2 YYNGEE. The CDR3 loop spans 15 amino acids. The CDR3 nucleotides are TGTGCCAGCAGCGTAGGTCCGGGGAAAGTCGCTGAAGCTTTCTTT. Protein: CASSVGPGKVAEAFF.

CDR3 region: CASSKGYWGGELFF. DNA of the CDR3: TGTGCCAGCAGCAAAGGATATTGGGGCGGGGAGCTGTTTTTT. This chain links TRBV7-7 with TRBJ2-2; no firm D call. The germline V and J ends were trimmed by 5 bases and 7 bases, with 14 bases remaining between them. Germline lookup yields CDR1 SSHAT and CDR2 FNYEAQ (reference sequence). CDR3 size: 14 residues.

The chain recombines TRBV2 with TRBJ2-5; D call uncertain. The CDR3 is 13 amino acids. Trimming pared 11 bases from V and 1 base from J, leaving 14 bases between. CDR1 and CDR2 (germline): SNHLY, FYNNEI. This CDR3 reads CASHRATQETQYF. In DNA form, the CDR3 reads TGTGCCTCACACCGAGCCACCCAAGAGACCCAGTACTTC.

This clone has a single count. The chain has TRBV25-1 and TRBJ2-3; 10 bases match TRBD2. This CDR3 is 16 amino acids long. The J segment lost 7 bases and the V segment lost 0 bases, leaving 7 bases of the junction unmatched. Germline lookup yields CDR1 MGHDK and CDR2 SYGVNS. In nucleotides, the CDR3 is TGTGCCAGCAGTGAATACCAGCGGGGGGGCAAATATACGCAGTATTTT. As protein: CASSEYQRGGKYTQYF.

This chain links TRBV2 with TRBJ1-1; 7 bases fit TRBD1. The CDR3 spans 17 residues. Germline loops: CDR1 SNHLY, CDR2 FYNNEI. With V trimmed by 2 bases and J by 1 base, 10 bases remained unmatched. The DNA for the CDR3 is TGTGCCAGCAGTGAATGGGCGCCGGGACAGACGAACACTGAAGCTTTCTTT. Protein: CASSEWAPGQTNTEAFF.

The chain is built from TRBV23-1 and TRBJ1-5; possible D gene TRBD1, 5 bases. TRBV23-1 is recorded as an ORF, its role being uncertain. This CDR3 contains 15 residues. The germline V and J ends were trimmed by 11 bases and 7 bases, with 24 bases remaining between them. The CDR3 loop is CACEYGAAKRQPQHF. CDR3 bases: TGCGCCTGTGAATATGGGGCGGCGAAGAGACAGCCCCAGCATTTT.

This chain connects TRBV29-1 to TRBJ1-4; maybe TRBD1 (5 bases). V shed 5 bases and J shed 5 bases, with 12 bases lying between them. This CDR3 has 13 amino acids. The germline gives CDR1 SQVTM, CDR2 ANQGSEA. CDR3: CSVLGPNNEKLFF. CDR3 nucleotides: TGCAGCGTTCTGGGACCTAACAATGAAAAACTGTTTTTT. The whole variable domain, filled in from reference TRBV29-1 and TRBJ1-4, reads SAVISQKPSRDICQRGTSLTIQCQVDSQVTMMFWYRQQPGQSLTLIATANQGSEATYESGFVIDKFPISRPNLTFSTLTVSNMSPEDSSIYLCSVLGPNNEKLFFGSGTQLSVL.